The rows below give T cell receptor beta chains drawn from one sample of a study of T cells in localized non-small cell lung cancer. Sequencing used immunoSEQ multiplex PCR; TCRdb keeps in-frame clones, though not all of them. The repertoire holds fewer than 40,000 clones, with 93% as singletons. The sample here was peripheral blood, taken before any cancer treatment. These receptors came from a female donor of 60 years or more with stage I lung adenocarcinoma. Each CDR3 is given with its conserved first and last residue. Each record gives: clone size, J gene, D gene, V gene, CDR3 protein, CDR3 DNA. D genes are given only for firm matches. For some rows the clone size is stated as once, few or many, or as a class when expanded; others skip it.

size: NA; J: TRBJ1-2; D: TRBD1; V: TRBV18; CDR3: CASSPPQGRDYGYTF; DNA: TGTGCCAGCTCACCACCACAGGGGCGGGACTATGGCTACACCTTC
size: NA; J: TRBJ2-5; D: NA; V: TRBV9; CDR3: CASSVDVGTSETQYF; DNA: TGTGCCAGCAGCGTAGACGTGGGCACGTCAGAGACCCAGTACTTC
size: NA; J: TRBJ1-5; D: TRBD1; V: TRBV28; CDR3: CASTSRGSSNQPQHF; DNA: TGTGCCAGCACCAGCAGGGGGTCGAGCAATCAGCCCCAGCATTTT
size: NA; J: TRBJ1-2; D: NA; V: TRBV9; CDR3: CASSVGAGKVDGYTF; DNA: TGTGCCAGCAGCGTAGGGGCAGGGAAGGTAGATGGCTACACCTTC
size: NA; J: TRBJ2-5; D: TRBD2; V: TRBV7-2; CDR3: CASSPRTSPETQYF; DNA: TGTGCCAGCAGCCCCAGGACTAGTCCGGAGACCCAGTACTTC
size: NA; J: TRBJ2-3; D: TRBD2; V: TRBV9; CDR3: CASSPRGAGALSTDTQYF; DNA: TGTGCCAGCAGCCCCCGGGGAGCGGGGGCCCTCAGCACAGATACGCAGTATTTT
size: NA; J: TRBJ1-1; D: TRBD1; V: TRBV15; CDR3: CATSDRGRGGTEAFF; DNA: TGTGCCACCAGCGACAGGGGGCGAGGGGGCACTGAAGCTTTCTTT
size: NA; J: TRBJ1-5; D: NA; V: TRBV5-8; CDR3: CASSLGTVFSNQPQHF; DNA: TGTGCCAGCAGCTTGGGGACAGTTTTCAGCAATCAGCCCCAGCATTTT
size: NA; J: TRBJ1-1; D: NA; V: TRBV6-5; CDR3: CASSYSGTGQAFF; DNA: TGTGCCAGCAGTTACTCCGGGACGGGACAAGCTTTCTTT
size: NA; J: TRBJ2-7; D: NA; V: TRBV27; CDR3: CASSIGLGGSQYF; DNA: TGTGCCAGCAGTATTGGCCTGGGGGGAAGTCAGTACTTC
size: once; J: TRBJ2-7; D: NA; V: TRBV30; CDR3: CAWSLGGNSYEQYF; DNA: TGTGCCTGGAGCCTCGGAGGGAACTCCTACGAGCAGTACTTC
size: NA; J: TRBJ1-4; D: NA; V: TRBV5-6; CDR3: CASSLAMGGLNEKLFF; DNA: TGTGCCAGCAGCTTGGCCATGGGGGGACTTAATGAAAAACTGTTTTTT
size: NA; J: TRBJ1-2; D: NA; V: TRBV4-3; CDR3: CASSQDLGRIDGYTF; DNA: TGCGCCAGCAGCCAAGATTTAGGACGTATCGATGGCTACACCTTC
size: few; J: TRBJ2-5; D: TRBD2; V: TRBV19; CDR3: CASQRVGGETQYF; DNA: TGTGCCAGCCAACGGGTGGGAGGGGAGACCCAGTACTTC
size: once; J: TRBJ2-2; D: NA; V: TRBV6-5; CDR3: CASSYPGLNTGELFF; DNA: TGTGCCAGCAGTTACCCGGGACTCAACACCGGGGAGCTGTTTTTT
size: NA; J: TRBJ1-3; D: TRBD1; V: TRBV19; CDR3: CATGQISGNTIYF; DNA: TGTGCCACGGGACAGATCTCTGGAAACACCATATATTTT
size: NA; J: TRBJ2-3; D: TRBD2; V: TRBV30; CDR3: CAWSVLGLAPTDTQYF; DNA: TGTGCCTGGAGTGTACTGGGACTAGCGCCCACAGATACGCAGTATTTT
size: NA; J: TRBJ2-2; D: TRBD1; V: TRBV5-1; CDR3: CASSTPTGDTGELFF; DNA: TGCGCCAGCAGCACTCCGACAGGGGACACCGGGGAGCTGTTTTTT
size: once; J: TRBJ2-3; D: NA; V: TRBV30; CDR3: CAWQGLDTQYF; DNA: TGTGCCTGGCAGGGATTAGATACGCAGTATTTT
size: once; J: TRBJ1-5; D: NA; V: TRBV18; CDR3: CASSPRSPATGHSNQPQHF; DNA: TGTGCCAGCTCACCACGATCTCCCGCGACAGGCCATAGCAATCAGCCCCAGCATTTT
size: once; J: TRBJ1-4; D: NA; V: TRBV7-9; CDR3: CASTQLGEREKLFF; DNA: TGTGCCAGCACCCAGTTGGGGGAGCGGGAAAAACTGTTTTTT
size: NA; J: TRBJ2-2; D: NA; V: TRBV11-3; CDR3: CASSLIRETTGELFF; DNA: TGTGCCAGCAGCTTAATCCGGGAGACGACCGGGGAGCTGTTTTTT
size: NA; J: TRBJ1-5; D: NA; V: TRBV11-2; CDR3: CASSRGPASNQPQHF; DNA: TGTGCCAGCAGCCGCGGCCCGGCAAGCAATCAGCCCCAGCATTTT
size: NA; J: TRBJ1-5; D: TRBD1; V: TRBV5-1; CDR3: CASSLVPGQGNQPQHF; DNA: TGCGCCAGCAGCTTGGTTCCGGGACAGGGCAATCAGCCCCAGCATTTT
size: NA; J: TRBJ1-5; D: NA; V: TRBV30; CDR3: CAWRAPDQPQHF; DNA: TGTGCCTGGAGGGCCCCGGATCAGCCCCAGCATTTT
size: once; J: TRBJ2-5; D: NA; V: TRBV5-1; CDR3: CASSRAGSQETQYF; DNA: TGCGCCAGCAGCCGAGCCGGGTCCCAAGAGACCCAGTACTTC
size: NA; J: TRBJ1-2; D: NA; V: TRBV21-1; CDR3: CASSAGTGHLYYYGYTF; DNA: TGTGCCAGCAGCGCAGGGACAGGCCATCTCTACTACTATGGCTACACCTTC
size: NA; J: TRBJ2-2; D: NA; V: TRBV9; CDR3: CASSGASADTGELFF; DNA: TGTGCCAGCAGCGGGGCTAGCGCCGACACCGGGGAGCTGTTTTTT
size: NA; J: TRBJ1-5; D: NA; V: TRBV19; CDR3: CASSIEQVSNQPQHF; DNA: TGTGCCAGTAGTATAGAGCAGGTTAGCAATCAGCCCCAGCATTTT
size: NA; J: TRBJ1-6; D: NA; V: TRBV11-2; CDR3: CASSLAGPYNSPLHF; DNA: TGTGCCAGCAGCTTAGCAGGTCCCTATAATTCACCCCTCCACTTT
size: once; J: TRBJ2-3; D: TRBD2; V: TRBV30; CDR3: CAWGLAGGGTDTQYF; DNA: TGTGCCTGGGGACTAGCGGGAGGTGGAACAGATACGCAGTATTTT
size: NA; J: TRBJ2-1; D: TRBD2; V: TRBV7-2; CDR3: CASSEGLAGGPSYNEQFF; DNA: TGTGCCAGCAGCGAGGGACTAGCGGGAGGACCCTCCTACAATGAGCAGTTCTTC
size: NA; J: TRBJ2-7; D: TRBD1; V: TRBV28; CDR3: CASIPGTGRFNEQYF; DNA: TGTGCCAGCATCCCCGGGACAGGCCGTTTCAACGAGCAGTACTTC
size: NA; J: TRBJ1-1; D: TRBD1; V: TRBV7-2; CDR3: CASSPLGPTGGTEAFF; DNA: TGTGCCAGCAGCCCCCTTGGTCCGACAGGGGGCACTGAAGCTTTCTTT
size: NA; J: TRBJ2-5; D: NA; V: TRBV15; CDR3: CATSRDSDPGWETQYF; DNA: TGTGCCACCAGCAGAGATTCGGACCCTGGGTGGGAGACCCAGTACTTC
size: NA; J: TRBJ2-1; D: TRBD1; V: TRBV19; CDR3: CASRLTGGYEQFF; DNA: TGTGCCAGCCGTCTAACAGGGGGCTATGAGCAGTTCTTC
size: NA; J: TRBJ1-4; D: NA; V: TRBV7-2; CDR3: CASSLGQTANEKLFF; DNA: TGTGCCAGCAGCTTAGGGCAGACAGCGAATGAAAAACTGTTTTTT
size: once; J: TRBJ1-2; D: NA; V: TRBV30; CDR3: CAWRVGRGGGYTF; DNA: TGTGCCTGGAGGGTCGGGAGGGGGGGCGGCTACACCTTC
size: NA; J: TRBJ1-1; D: NA; V: TRBV5-1; CDR3: CASTLDSLRNTEAFF; DNA: TGCGCCAGCACCTTGGACAGTCTGAGGAACACTGAAGCTTTCTTT
size: once; J: TRBJ2-7; D: TRBD1; V: TRBV28; CDR3: CASSRQGANEQYF; DNA: TGTGCCAGCAGCCGACAGGGGGCTAACGAGCAGTACTTC
size: NA; J: TRBJ1-1; D: NA; V: TRBV19; CDR3: CASSFREIGGTEAFF; DNA: TGTGCCAGTAGTTTCCGTGAGATCGGGGGCACTGAAGCTTTCTTT
size: NA; J: TRBJ1-4; D: NA; V: TRBV19; CDR3: CASSMVRDRPGGLFF; DNA: TGTGCCAGTAGTATGGTTCGGGACCGACCAGGCGGACTGTTTTTT
size: NA; J: TRBJ1-1; D: NA; V: TRBV6-6; CDR3: CASSYTGGNTEAFF; DNA: TGTGCCAGCAGTTACACGGGGGGAAACACTGAAGCTTTCTTT
size: NA; J: TRBJ1-1; D: NA; V: TRBV10-3; CDR3: CAISEPTKGGITEAFF; DNA: TGTGCCATCAGTGAACCAACCAAGGGCGGAATCACTGAAGCTTTCTTT
size: NA; J: TRBJ2-2; D: NA; V: TRBV11-3; CDR3: CASEWPNTGELFF; DNA: TGTGCCAGCGAGTGGCCGAACACCGGGGAGCTGTTTTTT
size: NA; J: TRBJ1-3; D: NA; V: TRBV30; CDR3: CAWSNLRASGNTIYF; DNA: TGTGCCTGGAGTAATCTACGAGCCTCTGGAAACACCATATATTTT
size: NA; J: TRBJ2-3; D: TRBD2; V: TRBV6-1; CDR3: CASSRLAGEFDTQYF; DNA: TGTGCCAGCAGCAGACTAGCGGGAGAATTTGATACGCAGTATTTT